The rows below give T cell receptor beta chains drawn from one sample of a study of cytomegalovirus exposure and HLA in healthy donors. Using immunoSEQ multiplex PCR, the repertoire was profiled, and TCRdb retains in-frame clones only, with some absent. The data show roughly 160,000 clones, 75% to 80% seen once. Sample: PBMCs. Receptor source: a man aged 50 to 60 in good health and CMV-seropositive. Both conserved end residues are part of each CDR3. A D gene is named only where the DNA matches it firmly. A row's size may be missing; if present it is once, few, many or a size class.

>15|.|TRBV5-1|TRBJ1-1|.
CASSLGPGMNTEAFF
TGCGCCAGCAGCTTGGGTCCAGGGATGAACACTGAAGCTTTCTTT
>14|TRBD1|TRBV7-2|TRBJ2-2|.
CASRDRANTGELFF
TGTGCCAGCAGGGACAGGGCGAACACCGGGGAGCTGTTTTTT
>15|TRBD2|TRBV6-1|TRBJ2-1|.
CASSVGGGTLAEQFF
TGTGCCAGCAGTGTCGGCGGGGGGACCCTGGCTGAGCAGTTCTTC
>15|.|TRBV6-1|TRBJ2-1|.
CASSTRRGGYNEQFF
TGTGCCAGCAGCACCAGAAGGGGGGGTTACAATGAGCAGTTCTTC
>13|.|TRBV19|TRBJ1-6|.
CASSALRGSPLHF
TGTGCGAGTTCGGCTCTTAGGGGATCACCCCTCCACTTT
>13|.|TRBV29-1|TRBJ1-1|once
CSVVAGMNTEAFF
TGCAGCGTTGTAGCGGGCATGAACACTGAAGCTTTCTTT
>15|.|TRBV28|TRBJ1-6|once
CASSLNWQGGSPLHF
TGTGCCAGCAGTTTAAATTGGCAGGGCGGTTCACCCCTCCACTTT
>15|.|TRBV5-1|TRBJ1-1|.
CASSSTGPEGPKKSF
TGCGCCAGCAGCTCGACAGGCCCAGAGGGCCCAAAAAAAAGTTTT
>15|.|TRBV19|TRBJ1-6|.
CASSPRTADNSPLHF
TGTGCCAGTAGTCCGAGGACAGCTGATAATTCACCCCTCCACTTT
>15|TRBD1|TRBV28|TRBJ1-4|.
CASSTTDRGREKLFF
TGTGCCAGCAGTACCACGGACAGGGGAAGGGAAAAACTGTTTTTT
>15|TRBD2|TRBV5-1|TRBJ2-2|.
CASSGGGAGTGELFF
TGCGCCAGCAGCGGCGGGGGGGCTGGCACCGGGGAGCTGTTTTTT
>15|.|TRBV9|TRBJ1-4|.
CASSPRGVGIEKLFF
TGTGCCAGCAGCCCCAGAGGTGTAGGAATAGAAAAACTGTTTTTT
>16|.|TRBV4-1|TRBJ2-3|.
CASSRAVGLRTDTQYF
TGCGCCAGCAGCCGAGCAGTGGGCCTTCGCACAGATACGCAGTATTTT
>13|TRBD1|TRBV2|TRBJ2-2|.
CASSTQGGGELFF
TGTGCCAGCAGTACACAGGGGGGCGGGGAGCTGTTTTTT
>13|.|TRBV19|TRBJ2-3|once
CASSDRVSRTQYF
TGTGCCAGTAGTGACCGGGTCTCGAGGACGCAGTATTTT
>14|.|TRBV19|TRBJ1-5|.
CAVNSPGHGQPQHF
TGTGCCGTAAACTCTCCGGGACACGGCCAGCCCCAGCATTTT
>15|TRBD1|TRBV6-5|TRBJ1-6|.
CASSYRDSRGSPLHF
TGTGCCAGCAGTTACCGGGACAGCAGGGGGTCACCCCTCCACTTT
>14|TRBD2|TRBV7-2|TRBJ2-3|.
CASNPSGGQDTQYF
TGTGCCAGCAACCCTAGCGGGGGCCAAGATACGCAGTATTTT
>17|.|TRBV11-2|TRBJ1-4|.
CASSQGQGRGPNEKLFF
TGTGCCAGCAGCCAAGGGCAGGGGCGCGGGCCTAATGAAAAACTGTTTTTT
>13|TRBD1|TRBV7-9|TRBJ2-7|.
CASSLTTGVEQYF
TGTGCCAGCAGCTTAACGACAGGGGTCGAGCAGTACTTC
>13|TRBD1|TRBV7-9|TRBJ1-3|.
CASSRDSRNTIYF
TGTGCCAGCAGCAGGGACAGTCGAAACACCATATATTTT
>16|.|TRBV2|TRBJ1-2|once
CASRSGGTDANYGYTF
TGTGCCAGCAGGTCGGGGGGCACAGACGCTAACTATGGCTACACCTTC
>13|.|TRBV7-9|TRBJ2-2|.
CASRAWGAGELFF
TGTGCCAGCAGGGCCTGGGGGGCCGGGGAGCTGTTTTTT
>15|TRBD1|TRBV18|TRBJ1-1|.
CASSPRTGMNTEAFF
TGTGCCAGCTCACCACGGACAGGAATGAACACTGAAGCTTTCTTT
>14|.|TRBV4-3|TRBJ2-7|few
CASSHRPEGDEQYF
TGCGCCAGCAGCCACAGACCAGAAGGGGACGAGCAGTACTTC
>15|TRBD1|TRBV5-4|TRBJ2-2|few
CASSLRDRWRGELFF
TGTGCCAGCAGCCTCCGGGACAGGTGGCGCGGGGAGCTGTTTTTT
>15|.|TRBV6-6|TRBJ1-4|.
CASSYLPATNEKLFF
TGTGCCAGCAGTTACCTCCCTGCAACTAATGAAAAACTGTTTTTT
>14|.|TRBV10-1|TRBJ2-5|.
CASSEWAFTETQYF
TGCGCCAGCAGTGAGTGGGCATTTACGGAGACCCAGTACTTC
>11|.|TRBV10-2|TRBJ2-5|.
CASSRGETQYF
TGCGCCAGCAGCCGAGGGGAGACCCAGTACTTC
>13|.|TRBV4-1|TRBJ2-2|.
CASRGPGTGELFF
TGCGCCAGCAGGGGGCCAGGCACCGGGGAGCTGTTTTTT
>21|TRBD1|TRBV4-1|TRBJ1-3|.
CASSQFPLNRDRGLRGNTIYF
TGCGCCAGCAGCCAATTCCCATTGAACCGGGACAGGGGTCTGAGAGGAAACACCATATATTTT
>13|.|TRBV5-1|TRBJ1-2|.
CASSFELNYGYTF
TGCGCCAGCAGTTTCGAACTTAACTATGGCTACACCTTC